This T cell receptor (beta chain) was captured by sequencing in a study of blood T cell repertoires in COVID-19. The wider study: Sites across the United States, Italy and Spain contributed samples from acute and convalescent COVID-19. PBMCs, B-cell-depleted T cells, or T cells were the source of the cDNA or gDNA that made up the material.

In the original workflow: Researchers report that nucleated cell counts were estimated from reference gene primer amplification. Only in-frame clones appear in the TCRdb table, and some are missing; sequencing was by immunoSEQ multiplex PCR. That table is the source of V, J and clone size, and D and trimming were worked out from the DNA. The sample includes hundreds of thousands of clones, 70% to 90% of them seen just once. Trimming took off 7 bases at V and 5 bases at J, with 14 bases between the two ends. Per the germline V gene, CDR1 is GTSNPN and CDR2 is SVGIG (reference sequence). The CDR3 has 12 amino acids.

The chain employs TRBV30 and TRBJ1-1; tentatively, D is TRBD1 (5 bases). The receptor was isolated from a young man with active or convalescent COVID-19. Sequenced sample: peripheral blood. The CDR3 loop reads CAFRRGWTEAFF. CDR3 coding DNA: TGTGCCTTTCGTAGGGGATGGACTGAAGCTTTCTTT.